The TCR beta chain described here comes from a study of control samples from healthy donors and cancer patients. Profiled with immunoSEQ multiplex PCR; TCRdb holds only in-frame clones, not every one. The data hold some 120,000 clones, with over 75% observed a single time. Germline V gives CDR1 LGHDT, CDR2 YNNKEL (reference sequence). V was pared by 0 bases and J by 1 base, with 19 bases between. The CDR3 length is 19 residues. This TCR derives from a man between 60 and 75 years old in good health. The J gene is TRBJ1-3, the V gene TRBV3-1 (or the pseudogene TRBV3-2); D ambiguous. Sequencing input: blood. This CDR3 reads CASSQDSGAGLQSGNTIYF. CDR3 in DNA: TGTGCCAGCAGCCAAGATAGTGGCGCAGGCCTACAGTCTGGAAACACCATATATTTT.